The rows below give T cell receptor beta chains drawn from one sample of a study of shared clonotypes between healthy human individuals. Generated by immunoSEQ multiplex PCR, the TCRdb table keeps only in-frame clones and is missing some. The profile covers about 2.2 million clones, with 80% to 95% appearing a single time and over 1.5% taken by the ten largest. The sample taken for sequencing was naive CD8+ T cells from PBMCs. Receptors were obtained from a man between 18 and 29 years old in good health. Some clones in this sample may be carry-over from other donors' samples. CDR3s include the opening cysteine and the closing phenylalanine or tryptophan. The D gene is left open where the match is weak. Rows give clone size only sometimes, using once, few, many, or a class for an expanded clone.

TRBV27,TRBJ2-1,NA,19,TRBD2,TGTGCCAGCAGTTCCTTACCGGGACTAGCGGGAGCGGCCTACAATGAGCAGTTCTTC,CASSSLPGLAGAAYNEQFF
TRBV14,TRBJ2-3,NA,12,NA,TGTGCCAGCAGTCTCAGCACAGATACGCAGTATTTT,CASSLSTDTQYF
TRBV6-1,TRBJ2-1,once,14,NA,TGTGCCACCTACCCTTTATCTAGCGTCGTTGAGCAGTTCTTC,CATYPLSSVVEQFF
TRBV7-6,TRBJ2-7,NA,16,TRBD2,TGTGCCAGCAGCCCAGAAGAGGCTAGCGGGAACTACGAGCAGTACTTC,CASSPEEASGNYEQYF
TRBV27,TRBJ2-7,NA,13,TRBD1,TGTGCCAGCACCGTGACAGGGGGGTCCGAGCAGTACTTC,CASTVTGGSEQYF
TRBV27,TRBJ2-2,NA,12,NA,TGTGCCAGCAGTCAAAACACCGGGGAGCTGTTTTTT,CASSQNTGELFF
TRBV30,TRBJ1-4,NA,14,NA,TGTGCCTGGAGTGCAGGGGCGGGATATGAAAAACTGTTTTTT,CAWSAGAGYEKLFF
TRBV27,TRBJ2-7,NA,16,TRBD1,TGTGCCAGCAGTTTTCAACCGGGACAGGTCTCCTACGAGCAGTACTTC,CASSFQPGQVSYEQYF
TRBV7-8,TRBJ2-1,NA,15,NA,TGTGCCAGCAGCTTTCGCCCTAGCGAATACAATGAGCAGTTCTTC,CASSFRPSEYNEQFF
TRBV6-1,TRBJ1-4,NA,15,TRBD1,TGTGCCAGCAGGTGGACCGGGACAGGGGCCGAAAAACTGTTTTTT,CASRWTGTGAEKLFF
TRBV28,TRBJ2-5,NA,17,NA,TGTGCCAGCCAGACACCCATGGGGGTCTTGACCCAAGAGACCCAGTACTTC,CASQTPMGVLTQETQYF
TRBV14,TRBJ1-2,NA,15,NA,TGTGCCAGCAGCCAAGATGACGGGGGCTACTATGGCTACACCTTC,CASSQDDGGYYGYTF
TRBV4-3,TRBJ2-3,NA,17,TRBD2,TGCGCCAGCAGCCAGGAGGGACTAGCGGGAGAAGGAGATACGCAGTATTTT,CASSQEGLAGEGDTQYF
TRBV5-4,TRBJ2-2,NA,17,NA,TGTGCCAGCAGCTTGGAACCAGGGCGCGGGAACACCGGGGAGCTGTTTTTT,CASSLEPGRGNTGELFF
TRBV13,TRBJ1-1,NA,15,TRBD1,TGTGCCAGCAACCAACTCGGGACAGGGAAGACTGAAGCTTTCTTT,CASNQLGTGKTEAFF
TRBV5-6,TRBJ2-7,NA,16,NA,TGTGCCAGCAGCCTTGCGGGGGCGGAAAGCTCCTACGAGCAGTACTTC,CASSLAGAESSYEQYF
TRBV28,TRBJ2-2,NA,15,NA,TGTGCCACCCATGAGTCAGGGTCGAACACCGGGGAGCTGTTTTTT,CATHESGSNTGELFF
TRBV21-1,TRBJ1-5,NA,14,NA,TGTGCCAGCAGCCCGCCGGACGCCAATCAGCCCCAGCATTTT,CASSPPDANQPQHF
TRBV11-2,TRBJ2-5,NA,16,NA,TGTGCCAGCAGCCCCTACTTAGTGGGGGAAGAAGAGACCCAGTACTTC,CASSPYLVGEEETQYF
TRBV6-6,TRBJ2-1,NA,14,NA,TGTGCCAGCAGAACCGGGACCCCGGGGAATGAGCAGTTCTTC,CASRTGTPGNEQFF
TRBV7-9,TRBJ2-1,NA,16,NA,TGTGCCAGCAGCTTGGAAGCCAATTTAGGAGGAGGTGAGCAGTTCTTC,CASSLEANLGGGEQFF
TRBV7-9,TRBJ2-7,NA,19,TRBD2,TGTGCCAGCAGCTTTGCAATCCTAGCGGGAGCCGGGGTATCGTACGAGCAGTACTTC,CASSFAILAGAGVSYEQYF
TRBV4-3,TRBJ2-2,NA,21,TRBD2,TGCGCCAGCAGCCAACTCCTACTACTAGCGGGAGACGAGTATAACACCGGGGAGCTGTTTTTT,CASSQLLLLAGDEYNTGELFF
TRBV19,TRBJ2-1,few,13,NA,TGTGCCAGTAGTATGTACTCCTACAATGAGCAGTTCTTC,CASSMYSYNEQFF
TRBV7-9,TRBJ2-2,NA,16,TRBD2,TGTGCCAGCAGCATAGGACTAGCGGGATTGGTCGGGGAGCTGTTTTTT,CASSIGLAGLVGELFF
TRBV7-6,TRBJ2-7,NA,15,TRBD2,TGTGCCAGCAGCTTAGGCCTAGCGGGATCCTACGAGCAGTACTTC,CASSLGLAGSYEQYF
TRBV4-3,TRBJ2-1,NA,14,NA,TGCGCCAGCAGCCAAGAAGGGATCCTCGGTGAGCAGTTCTTC,CASSQEGILGEQFF
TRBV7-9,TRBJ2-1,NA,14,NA,TGTGCCAGCAGCTATGGAGGGCTGCGCAATGAGCAGTTCTTC,CASSYGGLRNEQFF
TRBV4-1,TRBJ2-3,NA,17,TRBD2,TGCGCCAGCAGCCAAGATTTCAGGGCGGGAGTCCCAGATACGCAGTATTTT,CASSQDFRAGVPDTQYF
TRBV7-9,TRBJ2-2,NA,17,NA,TGTGCCAGCACCGACCAAACGGGTTTCTTTCGCACCGGGGAGCTGTTTTTT,CASTDQTGFFRTGELFF
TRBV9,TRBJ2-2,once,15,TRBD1,TGTGCCAGCAGCGGACAGGGGTTCGACACCGGGGAGCTGTTTTTT,CASSGQGFDTGELFF
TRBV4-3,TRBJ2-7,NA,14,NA,TGCGCCAGCAGCCAAGGTCTCAGGGCCTACGAGCAGTACTTC,CASSQGLRAYEQYF
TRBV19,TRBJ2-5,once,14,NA,TGTGCCAGTAGTCCCCGCTTTGCAGAAGAGACCCAGTACTTC,CASSPRFAEETQYF
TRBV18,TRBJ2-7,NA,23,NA,TGTGCCAGCTCACCGCGTTCTCGCGTAACAGGGGGGCTAGCGGGAACGGCGAGCTACGAGCAGTACTTC,CASSPRSRVTGGLAGTASYEQYF
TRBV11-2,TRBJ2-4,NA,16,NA,TGTGCCAGCAGCGGGATAGGTAATTCAGCCAAAAACATTCAGTACTTC,CASSGIGNSAKNIQYF
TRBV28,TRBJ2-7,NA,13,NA,TGTGCCAGCAGTTGGAGGGGGCCCTACGAGCAGTACTTC,CASSWRGPYEQYF
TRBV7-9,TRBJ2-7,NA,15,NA,TGTGCCAGCAGCTTCGGCCGGCGTAATTCCTACGAGCAGTACTTC,CASSFGRRNSYEQYF